The 32 T cell receptor beta chains listed next were all sequenced from one sample in a study of blood T cell repertoires in COVID-19. TCRdb keeps only in-frame clones here, not all; method: immunoSEQ multiplex PCR. The repertoire holds around 180,000 clones, with approximately 87% as singletons. The sequencing sample was made of peripheral blood. The receptors come from a man aged 70 or older with active or convalescent COVID-19.

This rearrangement joins TRBV6-5 to TRBJ2-5, with D possibly being TRBD2 (6 bases). CDR1 MNHEY and CDR2 SVGAGI come from the germline V gene. CDR3 length equals 15 residues. V gave up 0 bases and J gave up 5 bases, with 13 bases separating them. The CDR3 nucleotides read TGTGCCAGCAGTTACTCGAGGGTTGGGGGGGAGACCCAGTACTTC. This gives the protein CASSYSRVGGETQYF.

The V gene is TRBV6-6, the J gene TRBJ1-2; D call uncertain. The CDR3 spans 13 residues. V lost 4 bases and J 4 bases, leaving 10 bases between the germline ends. In germline, CDR1 is MNHNY, CDR2 SVGAGI (reference sequence). The CDR3 loop reads CASSSTALYGYTF. The DNA of the CDR3 is TGTGCCAGCAGTTCCACAGCTCTCTATGGCTACACCTTC.

V is TRBV2 and J is TRBJ2-3, with D possibly matching TRBD2 (6 bases). The V end was cut by 4 bases, the J end by 1 base, with 9 bases between. This CDR3 is built from 14 residues. In germline, CDR1 is SNHLY, CDR2 FYNNEI. In DNA, the CDR3 is TGTGCCAGCAGTGTCTCGGGGGGCACAGATACGCAGTATTTT. It translates to CASSVSGGTDTQYF.

This clone has just one count. This sequence joins TRBV9 and TRBJ2-7; TRBD2 matches 10 bases. The CDR3 consists of 16 residues. CDR1 SGDLS and CDR2 YYNGEE come from the germline V gene. The V gene end was trimmed by 1 base and the J gene end by 5 bases; junction bases not matched to a gene: 9. CDR3 amino acids: CASSVKAGGPQNEQYF. The CDR3 DNA follows: TGTGCCAGCAGCGTAAAAGCGGGAGGGCCTCAAAACGAGCAGTACTTC. Full variable domain (outside the CDR3, taken from reference TRBV9 and TRBJ2-7): DSGVTQTPKHLITATGQRVTLRCSPRSGDLSVYWYQQSLDQGLQFLIQYYNGEERAKGNILERFSAQQFPDLHSELNLSSLELGDSALYFCASSVKAGGPQNEQYFGPGTRLTVT.

The rearrangement uses TRBV18 and TRBJ1-2; 7 nucleotides align to TRBD1. CDR3 length: 13 amino acids. The J segment lost 8 bases and the V segment lost 2 bases, leaving 5 bases of the junction unmatched. The germline CDR1 and CDR2 sequences are KGHSH and LQKENI. The CDR3, as DNA: TGTGCCAGCTCACCAGACAGGGATCGAGGCTACACCTTC. Translating it yields CASSPDRDRGYTF.

The chain recombines TRBV2 with TRBJ2-7; 9 bases line up with TRBD1. This CDR3 has 15 residues. Germline-derived CDR1 and CDR2 are SNHLY and FYNNEI. Unmatched junction bases numbered 10, after V lost 5 bases and J lost 5 bases. The CDR3 here is CASSYHPGQGDEQYF. In DNA, the CDR3 is TGTGCCAGCAGTTACCACCCGGGACAGGGAGACGAGCAGTACTTC.

The V gene is TRBV6-5, the J gene TRBJ1-1; unclear D gene. With 6 bases removed from V and 0 bases from J, the gap between germline ends came to 14 bases. Germline CDR1 MNHEY, CDR2 SVGAGI. This CDR3 has 15 amino acids. CDR3 residues: CASRREYGLNTEAFF. The CDR3, as DNA: TGTGCCAGCAGAAGGGAGTACGGATTGAACACTGAAGCTTTCTTT.

The gene calls are TRBV9 and TRBJ1-4; the D gene is possibly TRBD1 (6 bases). V lost 1 base and J 7 bases, leaving 20 bases between the germline ends. The CDR3 is 17 amino acids. In germline, CDR1 is SGDLS, CDR2 YYNGEE. This chain's CDR3 is CASSVPNTSGDAEKLFF. In nucleotides, the CDR3 is TGTGCCAGCAGCGTACCTAACACCTCAGGGGACGCTGAAAAACTGTTTTTT.

The V and J genes are TRBV30 and TRBJ2-3, with no clear D. The CDR3 is 12 residues long. V gave up 5 bases and J gave up 0 bases, with 6 bases separating them. Germline-derived CDR1 and CDR2 are GTSNPN and SVGIG (reference sequence). Here the CDR3 reads CAWGASTDTQYF. The CDR3 DNA follows: TGTGCCTGGGGAGCTAGCACAGATACGCAGTATTTT.

The V call is TRBV7-8, the J call TRBJ2-3; 10 bases agree with TRBD1. J was trimmed by 4 bases and V by 5 bases; bases with no gene match: 12. This CDR3 spans 17 amino acids. Germline loops: CDR1 SGHVS, CDR2 FQNEAQ. DNA for the CDR3: TGTGCCAGCAGCCCCCGGGCGGGGACAGGGGCCGCAGATACGCAGTATTTT. This sequence encodes CASSPRAGTGAADTQYF.

This rearrangement joins TRBV5-4 to TRBJ1-1; 8 bases are a match to TRBD1. Trimming removed 2 bases from V and 6 bases from J; junction bases left unmatched: 3. Germline V CDR1 and CDR2: SGHNT, YYREEE (reference sequence). This CDR3 is built from 13 residues. CDR3 bases: TGTGCCAGCAGCTTTGCAGGGGGCTCTGAAGCTTTCTTT. It specifies CASSFAGGSEAFF.

Remarks on this clone: A junction boundary mismatches the germline segment, possibly from a read error. The CDR3 nucleotides are TGTGCTAGCAGCTCCGGACAGTACAATGAGCAGTTCTTC. Translation: CASSSGQYNEQFF. V is TRBV7-7 and J is TRBJ2-1; D is possibly TRBD1 (6 bases). The CDR3 is 13 amino acids. Looked up from germline, CDR1 is SSHAT and CDR2 is FNYEAQ (reference sequence).

The chain uses TRBV28 and TRBJ1-3; D gene ambiguous. CDR1 and CDR2 from the germline V gene are MDHEN and SYDVKM. V was pared by 2 bases and J by 1 base, with 3 bases between. This CDR3 has 13 amino acids. Here the CDR3 reads CASSLISGNTIYF. In nucleotides, the CDR3 is TGTGCCAGCAGTTTAATATCTGGAAACACCATATATTTT.

The chain recombines TRBV27 with TRBJ1-4, with 11 bases that match TRBD1. This CDR3 contains 15 residues. Germline V gives CDR1 MNHEY, CDR2 SMNVEV (reference sequence). Unmatched junction bases numbered 4, after V lost 2 bases and J lost 8 bases. DNA for the CDR3: TGTGCCAGCAGTTTACAGGACAGGGGGCAAGAAAAACTGTTTTTT. The encoded protein is CASSLQDRGQEKLFF. Full variable domain (outside the CDR3, taken from reference TRBV27 and TRBJ1-4): EAQVTQNPRYLITVTGKKLTVTCSQNMNHEYMSWYRQDPGLGLRQIYYSMNVEVTDKGDVPEGYKVSRKEKRNFPLILESPSPNQTSLYFCASSLQDRGQEKLFFGSGTQLSVL.

The rearrangement uses TRBV7-3 and TRBJ2-7; TRBD1 might be the D (6 bases). Trimming pared 2 bases from V and 6 bases from J, leaving 17 bases between. In germline, CDR1 is SGHTA, CDR2 FQGTGA. The CDR3 extends over 15 amino acids. The CDR3 loop is CASSLSGKKGGEQYF. CDR3 DNA sequence: TGTGCCAGCAGCTTATCAGGGAAAAAAGGGGGCGAGCAGTACTTC.

This clone occurred a few times. At one boundary the junction diverges from the germline segment, which might be a read error. CDR3 coding DNA: TGTGCCAGCAGTTTAGGGGCAGACACAGATACGCAGTATTTT. As protein: CASSLGADTDTQYF. This sequence joins TRBV7-2 and TRBJ2-3, with a weak D call TRBD1 (5 bases). Germline CDR1 and CDR2: SGHTA and FQGNSA. The CDR3 covers 14 residues.

The CDR3 loop reads CASSQGRGTYEQYF. In DNA form, the CDR3 reads TGCGCCAGCAGCCAAGGCAGGGGTACCTACGAGCAGTACTTC. The chain carries TRBV4-3 and TRBJ2-7; a weak D match, TRBD1 (6 bases). V gave up 1 base and J gave up 2 bases, with 9 bases separating them. CDR1 and CDR2 from the germline V gene are LGHNA and YSLEER. CDR3 size: 14 residues.

This chain uses TRBV3-1 (or the pseudogene TRBV3-2) with TRBJ1-6; TRBD1 matches at 11 bases. CDR3 length: 15 residues. Germline CDR1 reads LGHDT; CDR2 reads YNNKEL (reference sequence). Losses at the gene ends were 1 base for V and 10 bases for J; bases not matched to a gene: 3. The DNA of the CDR3 is TGTGCCAGCAGCCAAGCAGGGACAGGGGGGTCACCCCTCCACTTT. Its translation is CASSQAGTGGSPLHF.

CDR3 DNA: TGTGCCAGCAGCTTAGCATCGGGACTAGCGACAGATACGCAGTATTTT. This sequence encodes CASSLASGLATDTQYF. The J gene is TRBJ2-3, the V gene TRBV7-2; TRBD2 aligns across 10 bases. The CDR3 loop spans 16 amino acids. Trimming cost V 0 bases and J 3 bases; bases outside gene matches: 3. Germline values: CDR1 SGHTA, CDR2 FQGNSA.

This clone has a handful of counts. The chain has TRBV15 and TRBJ1-4; 7 bases map to TRBD1. Germline V gives CDR1 LNHNV, CDR2 YYDKDF (reference sequence). V lost 7 bases to trimming and J lost 6 bases; unmatched junction nucleotides: 5. This CDR3 has 13 residues. This CDR3 reads CATKGAGDEKLFF. The CDR3 DNA follows: TGTGCCACCAAGGGGGCTGGAGATGAAAAACTGTTTTTT.

The chain carries TRBV6-6 and TRBJ2-2; 11 bases match TRBD1. Germline V gene sequence: CDR1 MNHNY, CDR2 SVGAGI (reference sequence). V lost 2 bases to trimming and J lost 4 bases; unmatched junction nucleotides: 0. This CDR3 spans 15 amino acids. The CDR3 nucleotides read TGTGCCAGCAGTTACGGGACAGGGGGCACCGGGGAGCTGTTTTTT. Its translation is CASSYGTGGTGELFF.

The chain has TRBV11-2 and TRBJ2-1; 8 nucleotides align to TRBD1. The V gene's germline CDR1 is SGHAT and CDR2 FQNNGV. CDR3 size: 17 residues. J lost 7 bases, V lost 1 base, and 12 bases had no gene match. The CDR3 DNA reads as TGTGCCAGCAGCTTAGTAACCCACTGGACAGGGATGAATGAGCAGTTCTTC. The encoded protein is CASSLVTHWTGMNEQFF.

CDR3 loop: CASSSGSLGRLSYNEQFF. The DNA of the CDR3 is TGTGCCAGCAGCTCCGGAAGCCTCGGCAGGCTGTCCTACAATGAGCAGTTCTTC. V and J are TRBV7-2 and TRBJ2-1; D is undetermined. Germline V gives CDR1 SGHTA, CDR2 FQGNSA. There are 18 residues in the CDR3. V was clipped by 4 bases and J by 1 base, with 20 bases between them.

This chain uses TRBV24-1 with TRBJ2-5, with 9 bases matching TRBD1. Unmatched junction bases numbered 4, after V lost 4 bases and J lost 5 bases. The CDR3 sequence is 14 residues long. The germline gives CDR1 KGHDR, CDR2 SFDVKD. CDR3 nucleotide sequence: TGTGCCACCAGTGAAACCGGGACAGGGGAGACCCAGTACTTC. Translating gives CATSETGTGETQYF.

This rearrangement joins TRBV4-3 to TRBJ1-2, with 9 bases aligning to TRBD1. The CDR3 sequence is 15 residues long. V was clipped by 3 bases and J by 2 bases; unmatched bases: 4. The germline gives CDR1 LGHNA, CDR2 YSLEER. CDR3 coding DNA: TGCGCCAGCAGCCACTGGACAGGGGCGAACTATGGCTACACCTTC. This encodes CASSHWTGANYGYTF.

The rearrangement joins TRBV28 to TRBJ1-2, with D possibly being TRBD1 (6 bases). Trimming took off 6 bases at V and 5 bases at J, with 13 bases between the two ends. Germline CDR1 reads MDHEN; CDR2 reads SYDVKM. This CDR3 region has 13 residues. The CDR3: CASSLGQSYGYTF. DNA of the CDR3: TGTGCCAGCAGCTTGGGACAATCTTATGGCTACACCTTC.

The rearrangement links TRBV6-5 to TRBJ1-1; D remains ambiguous. Germline CDR1 MNHEY, CDR2 SVGAGI. The CDR3 has 14 residues. V was shortened by 5 bases and J by 5 bases, with 15 bases between the two germline ends. The CDR3 DNA sequence: TGTGCCAGCAGTAGATCGGGATCGAAGACTGAAGCTTTCTTT. This codes for CASSRSGSKTEAFF.

The rearrangement joins TRBV7-3 to TRBJ2-1; 7 bases map to TRBD2. Germline lookup yields CDR1 SGHTA and CDR2 FQGTGA. This CDR3 spans 16 amino acids. V was clipped by 5 bases and J by 1 base; unmatched bases: 8. The CDR3 DNA follows: TGTGCCAGCAGCGGGCCGGGGGGTAATTCCTACAATGAGCAGTTCTTC. Translated, it gives CASSGPGGNSYNEQFF.

This chain links TRBV9 with TRBJ1-2; possible D gene TRBD1, 6 bases. Trimming left V 2 bases short and J 0 bases short, with 11 bases between. This CDR3 contains 15 residues. Germline V gene sequence: CDR1 SGDLS, CDR2 YYNGEE. In DNA, the CDR3 is TGTGCCAGCAGCGTCGGTCAGGGGACTAACTATGGCTACACCTTC. This sequence encodes CASSVGQGTNYGYTF.

CDR3 loop: CASSQRLGQGYEQYF. The CDR3 DNA is TGTGCCAGCAGCCAGAGGCTGGGGCAGGGTTACGAGCAGTACTTC. The chain employs TRBV11-2 and TRBJ2-7, with D possibly matching TRBD1 (5 bases). The CDR3 has 15 amino acids. Germline V gene data show CDR1 as SGHAT and CDR2 as FQNNGV. V gave up 5 bases and J gave up 4 bases, with 18 bases separating them.

The rearrangement links TRBV18 to TRBJ2-5, with 9 bases matching TRBD1. Trimming removed 3 bases from V and 4 bases from J; junction bases left unmatched: 12. The CDR3 contains 17 residues. Germline V CDR1 and CDR2: KGHSH, LQKENI. The CDR3, as DNA: TGTGCCAGCTCACCGATCGGGACAGGGAGGGATCTAGAGACCCAGTACTTC. This codes for CASSPIGTGRDLETQYF.

V is TRBV5-1 and J is TRBJ1-3, with D perhaps TRBD1 (5 bases). The V end lost 4 bases, the J end lost 3 bases, and 14 bases lay between the germline ends. Per the germline V gene, CDR1 is SGHRS and CDR2 is YFSETQ. This CDR3 is built from 15 residues. CDR3 sequence (DNA): TGCGCCAGCAGCGCTACAGGTCTCTTTGGAAACACCATATATTTT. This gives the protein CASSATGLFGNTIYF.